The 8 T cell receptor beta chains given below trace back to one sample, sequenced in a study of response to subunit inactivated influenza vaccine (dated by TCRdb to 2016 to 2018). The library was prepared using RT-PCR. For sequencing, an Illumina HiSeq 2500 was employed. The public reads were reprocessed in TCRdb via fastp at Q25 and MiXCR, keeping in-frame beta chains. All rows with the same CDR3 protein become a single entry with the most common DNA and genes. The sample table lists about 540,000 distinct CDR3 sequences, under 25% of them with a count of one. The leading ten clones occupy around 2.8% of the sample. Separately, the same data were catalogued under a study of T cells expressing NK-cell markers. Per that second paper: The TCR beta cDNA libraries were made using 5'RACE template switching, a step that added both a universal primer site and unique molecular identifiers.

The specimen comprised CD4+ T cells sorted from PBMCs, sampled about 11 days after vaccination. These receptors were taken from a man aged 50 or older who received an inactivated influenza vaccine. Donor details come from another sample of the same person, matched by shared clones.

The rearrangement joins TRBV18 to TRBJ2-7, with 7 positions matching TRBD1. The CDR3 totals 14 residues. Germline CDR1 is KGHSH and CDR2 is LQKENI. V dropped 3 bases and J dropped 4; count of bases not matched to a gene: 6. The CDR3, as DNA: TGTGCCAGCTCACCTACTACAGGGGCTTACGAGCAGTACTTC. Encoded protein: CASSPTTGAYEQYF.

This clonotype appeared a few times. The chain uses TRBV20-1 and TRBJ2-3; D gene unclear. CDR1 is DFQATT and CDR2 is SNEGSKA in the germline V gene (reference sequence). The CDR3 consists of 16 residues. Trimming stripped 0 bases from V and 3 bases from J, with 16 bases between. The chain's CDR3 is CSARDRKDLWTDTQYF. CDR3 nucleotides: TGCAGTGCTAGAGATCGTAAGGACCTATGGACAGATACGCAGTATTTT.

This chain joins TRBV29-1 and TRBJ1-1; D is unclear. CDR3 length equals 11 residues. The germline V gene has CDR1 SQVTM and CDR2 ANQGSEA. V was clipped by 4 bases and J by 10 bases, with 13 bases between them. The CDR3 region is CSVATGEAAFF. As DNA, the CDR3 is TGCAGCGTTGCCACGGGAGAGGCAGCTTTCTTT.

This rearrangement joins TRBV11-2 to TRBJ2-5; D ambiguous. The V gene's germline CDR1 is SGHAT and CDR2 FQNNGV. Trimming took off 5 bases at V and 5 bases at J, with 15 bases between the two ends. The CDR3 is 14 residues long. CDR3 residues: CASSRKNRRETQYF. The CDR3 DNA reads TGTGCCAGCAGCCGAAAGAACCGCAGGGAGACCCAGTACTTC.

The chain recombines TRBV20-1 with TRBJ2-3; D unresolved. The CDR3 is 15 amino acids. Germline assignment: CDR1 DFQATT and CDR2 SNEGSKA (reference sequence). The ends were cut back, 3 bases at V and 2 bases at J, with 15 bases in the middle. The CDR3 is CSASDARTFTDTQYF. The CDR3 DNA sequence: TGCAGTGCTAGTGATGCGCGAACCTTCACAGATACGCAGTATTTT.

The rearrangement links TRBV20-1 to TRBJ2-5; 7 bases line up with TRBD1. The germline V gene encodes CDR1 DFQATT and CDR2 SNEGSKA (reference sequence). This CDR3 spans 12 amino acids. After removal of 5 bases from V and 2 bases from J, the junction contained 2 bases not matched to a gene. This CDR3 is CSASGQQETQYF. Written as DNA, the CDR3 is TGCAGTGCTTCGGGACAGCAAGAGACCCAGTACTTC.

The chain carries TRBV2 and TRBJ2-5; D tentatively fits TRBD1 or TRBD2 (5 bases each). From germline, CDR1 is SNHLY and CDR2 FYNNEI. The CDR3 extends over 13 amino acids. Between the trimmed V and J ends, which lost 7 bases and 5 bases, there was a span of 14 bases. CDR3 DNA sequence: TGTGCCAGCAATACGGGGCCGGTGGAGACCCAGTACTTC. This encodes CASNTGPVETQYF.

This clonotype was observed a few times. CDR3 residues: CASSRQGRAWESNYGYTF. The CDR3 DNA reads TGCGCCAGCAGCCGGCAAGGGAGAGCCTGGGAGTCTAACTATGGCTACACCTTC. This rearrangement joins TRBV5-1 to TRBJ1-2, with D uncertain. Germline V gene data show CDR1 as SGHRS and CDR2 as YFSETQ. The CDR3 loop spans 18 amino acids. V was shortened by 4 bases and J by 0 bases, with 22 bases between the two germline ends.